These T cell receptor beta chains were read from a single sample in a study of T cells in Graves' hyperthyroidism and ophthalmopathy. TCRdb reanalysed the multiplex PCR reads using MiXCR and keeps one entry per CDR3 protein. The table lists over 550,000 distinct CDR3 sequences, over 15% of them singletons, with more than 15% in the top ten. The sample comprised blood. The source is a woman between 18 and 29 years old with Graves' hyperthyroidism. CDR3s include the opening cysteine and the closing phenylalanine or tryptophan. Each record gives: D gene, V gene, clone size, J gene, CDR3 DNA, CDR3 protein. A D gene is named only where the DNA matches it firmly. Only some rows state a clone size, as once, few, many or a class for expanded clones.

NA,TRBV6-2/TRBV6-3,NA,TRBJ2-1,TGTGCCAGCAATTGGGACGGCCCTTCCCACAATGAGCAGCTCTTC,CASNWDGPSHNEQLF
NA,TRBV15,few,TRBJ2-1,TGTGCCACCAGCAGAGGACCACGGGATGAGCAGTTCTTC,CATSRGPRDEQFF
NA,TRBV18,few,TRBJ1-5,TGTGCCAGCTCACCACCTCAGACGGGCGATCCCCATCAGCCCCAGCATTTT,CASSPPQTGDPHQPQHF
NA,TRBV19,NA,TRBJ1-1,TGTGCCAGTAGTATGTACGTAAACACTGAAGCTTTCTTT,CASSMYVNTEAFF
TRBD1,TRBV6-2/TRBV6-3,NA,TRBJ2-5,TGTGCCAGCAGTTATTCCGGGACAGCCGGAGAGACCCAGTACTTC,CASSYSGTAGETQYF
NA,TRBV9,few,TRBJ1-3,TGTGCCAGCAGCTCCCAAGGGGGAGGTGGAAACACCATATATTTT,CASSSQGGGGNTIYF
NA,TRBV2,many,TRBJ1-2,TGTGCCAGCAGTGCCAGGGGTAACCCTAACTATGGCTACACCTTC,CASSARGNPNYGYTF
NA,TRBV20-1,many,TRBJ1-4,TGCAGTGCTCGTGGGGCAGCAGAAAAACTGTTTTTT,CSARGAAEKLFF
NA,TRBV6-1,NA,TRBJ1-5,TGTGCCAGCAGTCTCACGTCCCACGGGGATCAGCCCCAGCATTTT,CASSLTSHGDQPQHF
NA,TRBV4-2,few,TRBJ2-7,TGTGCCAGCAGCCGGGGGGGACAGGACTCCTACGAGCAGTACTTC,CASSRGGQDSYEQYF
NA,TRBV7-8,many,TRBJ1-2,TGTGCCAGCAGCTTAGCTTCCACGGGGGGGTATGGCTACACCTTC,CASSLASTGGYGYTF
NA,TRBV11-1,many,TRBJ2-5,TGTGCCAGCAGCGACCGTGGGAACCAAGAGACCCAGTACTTC,CASSDRGNQETQYF
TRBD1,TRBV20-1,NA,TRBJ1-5,TGCAGTGCTACTCCGGGACAGGGGTATAGCAATCAGCCCCAGCATTTT,CSATPGQGYSNQPQHF
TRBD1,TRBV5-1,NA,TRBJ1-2,TGCGCCAGCAGCATGGACAGGGAGCAGCGCGGCTACACCTTC,CASSMDREQRGYTF
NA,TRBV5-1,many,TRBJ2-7,TGCGCCAGCAGCTTCGGTGCGGCAGGTCCCTACGAGCAGTACTTC,CASSFGAAGPYEQYF
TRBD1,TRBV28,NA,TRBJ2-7,TGTGCCAGCTTAATCGACAGGGGGCTGGGCGAGCAGTACTTC,CASLIDRGLGEQYF
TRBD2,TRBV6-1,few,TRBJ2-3,TGTGCCAGCAGGAATAGCGGGAGAGACACAGATACGCAGTATTTT,CASRNSGRDTDTQYF
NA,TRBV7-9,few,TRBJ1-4,TGTGCCAGCAGCTCTCAATATAATGAAAAACTGTTTTTT,CASSSQYNEKLFF
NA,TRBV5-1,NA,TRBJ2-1,TGCGCCAGCAGCCCGGGGGCATATAGCTCCTACAATGAGCAGTTCTTC,CASSPGAYSSYNEQFF
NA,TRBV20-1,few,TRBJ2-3,TGCAGTGCTGGAGAGGGTGGGCCGGGAGATACGCAGTATTTT,CSAGEGGPGDTQYF
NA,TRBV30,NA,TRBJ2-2,TGTGCCTGGAGTGTACTCCTGGGCAGGGCGAACACCGGGGAGCTGTTTTTT,CAWSVLLGRANTGELFF
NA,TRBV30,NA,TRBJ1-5,TGTGCCTGGAAACACTCCAATCAGCCCCAGCATTTT,CAWKHSNQPQHF
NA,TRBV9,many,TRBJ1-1,TGTGCCAGCAGCGTAGGCGGGGCCAGCACTGAAGCTTTCTTT,CASSVGGASTEAFF
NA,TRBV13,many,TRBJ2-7,TGTGCCAGCAGCTCACGGACTGGAGGTCCCCACGAGCAGTACTTC,CASSSRTGGPHEQYF
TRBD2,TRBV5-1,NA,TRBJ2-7,TGCGCCAGCAGCTTGGATCTCACTAGCGGGGGAACCTACGAGCAGTACTTC,CASSLDLTSGGTYEQYF
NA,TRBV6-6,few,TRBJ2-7,TGTGCCAGCAGTTACGGTGGGACGGGAGTCTTTGAGCAGTACTTC,CASSYGGTGVFEQYF
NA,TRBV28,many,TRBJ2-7,TGTGCCAGCAGCGAAATGGGACATCGAGAATACGAGCAGTACTTC,CASSEMGHREYEQYF
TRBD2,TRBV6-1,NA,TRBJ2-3,TGTGCCAGCATACGGTCGGGGGGGGATACAGATACGCAGTATTTT,CASIRSGGDTDTQYF
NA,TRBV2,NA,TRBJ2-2,TGTGCCAGCAACGGAGCGGAGGGCACCGGGGAGCTGTTTTTT,CASNGAEGTGELFF
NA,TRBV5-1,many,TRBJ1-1,TGCGCCAGCAGCCCTGGAGGAGTTGAAGCTTTCTTT,CASSPGGVEAFF
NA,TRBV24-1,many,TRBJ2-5,TGTGCCACCAGTGATTTGGCAGGCGATCAAGAGACCCAGTACTTC,CATSDLAGDQETQYF
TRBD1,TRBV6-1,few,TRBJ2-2,TGTGCCAGCAGGGAACAGGGGGCTGGCGGGGAGCTGTTTTTT,CASREQGAGGELFF
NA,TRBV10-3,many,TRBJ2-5,TGTGCCATCAGTGAGTCCCACAGAGAAGAGACCCAGTACTTC,CAISESHREETQYF
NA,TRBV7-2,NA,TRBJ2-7,TGTACCAGCAGAGATCTTAGCGGCTACGAGCAGTACTTC,CTSRDLSGYEQYF
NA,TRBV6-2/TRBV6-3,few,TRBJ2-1,TGTGCCAGCAACCCCGGGGGCAATGAGCAGTTCTTC,CASNPGGNEQFF
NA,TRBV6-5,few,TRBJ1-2,TGTGCCAGCAGTTACTTACAGGCTAACTATGGCTACACCTTC,CASSYLQANYGYTF
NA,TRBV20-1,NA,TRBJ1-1,TGCAGTGCTAGAGTTGGGTTCACGAACACTGAAGCTTTCTTT,CSARVGFTNTEAFF
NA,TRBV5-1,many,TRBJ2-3,TGCGCCAGCAGCTCCCATCCGTATCCAGATACGCAGTATTTT,CASSSHPYPDTQYF
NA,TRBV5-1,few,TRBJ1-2,TGCGCCAGCAGCCCGAGCTATCGGGTATCGATCGGGTACACCTTC,CASSPSYRVSIGYTF
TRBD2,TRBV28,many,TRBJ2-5,TGTGCCAGCAGTTTTCCAGCGGGGAAAGAGACCCAGTACTTC,CASSFPAGKETQYF
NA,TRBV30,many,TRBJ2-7,TGTGCCTGGACCCCTTGGGGGGCGGTGAGCTCCTACGAGCAGTACTTC,CAWTPWGAVSSYEQYF
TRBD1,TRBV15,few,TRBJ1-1,TGTGCCACCAGCAGAGGAGGGGGCGGAACTGAAGCTTTCTTT,CATSRGGGGTEAFF
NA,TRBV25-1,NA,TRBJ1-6,TGTGCCAGCAGTGGGGGGCCAAATAATTCACCCCTCCACTTT,CASSGGPNNSPLHF
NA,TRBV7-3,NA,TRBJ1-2,TGTGCCAGCAGGTCGGGGCCATCGGCGAACTATGGCTACACCTTC,CASRSGPSANYGYTF
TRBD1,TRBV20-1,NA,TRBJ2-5,TGCAGTGCTACTGGACAGGGGCTCATCGGTGTAGGACCCCAAGAGACCCAGTACTTC,CSATGQGLIGVGPQETQYF
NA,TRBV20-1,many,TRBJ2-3,TGCAGTGCTAGAGATCCGGGGGTGGTCACGAGGACAGATACGCAGTATTTT,CSARDPGVVTRTDTQYF
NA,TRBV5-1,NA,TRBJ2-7,TGCGCCAGCAGCTTGGTGGAGAGAGGGCACGAGCAGTACTTC,CASSLVERGHEQYF
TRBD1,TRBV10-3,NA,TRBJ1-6,TGTGCCATCAGTGATGAGGGGGCCTCCTATAATTCACCCCTCCACTTT,CAISDEGASYNSPLHF
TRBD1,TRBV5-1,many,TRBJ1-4,TGCGCCAGCAGCTTAGGGACAGACGAAAAACTGTTTTTT,CASSLGTDEKLFF
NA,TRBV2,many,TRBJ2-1,TGTGCCAGCAGCAAATCAGCTACGCGAGGCAATGAGCAGTTCTTC,CASSKSATRGNEQFF
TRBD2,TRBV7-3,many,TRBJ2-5,TGTGCCAGCAGCTTACTCGGGACTAGTCAGGAGACCCAGTACTTC,CASSLLGTSQETQYF
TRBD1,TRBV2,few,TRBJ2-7,TGTGCCAGCAGTGAAGTAGTCTGGGACAGAAGTTACGAGCAGTACTTC,CASSEVVWDRSYEQYF
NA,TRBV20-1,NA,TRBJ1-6,TGCAGTGCGGGGGTCTCCTATAATTCACCCCTCCACTTT,CSAGVSYNSPLHF
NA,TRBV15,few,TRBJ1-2,TGTGCCACCAGCAGGGCCCCGGACGGAAACTATGGCTACACCTTC,CATSRAPDGNYGYTF
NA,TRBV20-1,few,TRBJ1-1,TGCAGTGCTAGTAATCAGAACACTGAAGCTTTCTTT,CSASNQNTEAFF
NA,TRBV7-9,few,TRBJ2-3,TGTGCCAGCAGCTTACTAGATTTCACAGATACGCAGTATTTT,CASSLLDFTDTQYF
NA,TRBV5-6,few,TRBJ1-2,TGTGCCAGCACCCAGTTAGGCTATGGCTACACCTTC,CASTQLGYGYTF
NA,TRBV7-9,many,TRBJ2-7,TGTGCCAGCAGCTTGGAGGGGGCAAAGTACGAGCAGTACTTC,CASSLEGAKYEQYF